This T cell receptor beta chain appears in the sequencing data of a study of T cell responses to AZD1222 COVID-19 vaccine. Study-wide points: Baseline antibody screening turned up just a handful of seropositive AZD1222 recipients. Along spike, vaccine-associated CD4 TCRs were found throughout, with dominance at 160-218 and 743-854.

Sequenced by immunoSEQ multiplex PCR; TCRdb stores in-frame clones only, minus some. The sample gives roughly 82,000 clones, approximately 85% of which show up once; about 12% is in the top ten. For this clone: Its antigen is currently unknown.

This CDR3 is 13 amino acids long. V shed 1 base and J 10 bases; nucleotides not matched to a gene: 6. Germline V gene sequence: CDR1 LGHDT, CDR2 YNNKEL (reference sequence). Sequenced material: peripheral blood, taken on day 0 of AZD1222 vaccination. The TCR sequence derives from an adult in good health. J is TRBJ1-1 and V is TRBV3-1 (or the pseudogene TRBV3-2), with TRBD1 matching over 7 bases. CDR3: CASSQGGAGGAFF. DNA for the CDR3: TGTGCCAGCAGCCAAGGGGGAGCAGGGGGAGCTTTCTTT.